The 19 T cell receptor beta chains given below trace back to one sample, sequenced in a study of T cells in Graves' hyperthyroidism and ophthalmopathy. The source material, RNA transcripts, was used to amplify TCR beta CDR3 regions. First-round RT-PCR with HTBI primers amplified the TCR CDR3 region. Each CDR3 protein is one row after TCRdb ran MiXCR on the multiplex PCR reads. This sample has approximately 270,000 distinct CDR3 sequences, with roughly 15% found just once. The source material was blood. Every receptor here comes from a woman aged 35 to 49 with Graves' hyperthyroidism that later progressed to Graves' ophthalmopathy.

The count of this clonotype is one. The rearrangement joins TRBV11-1 to TRBJ2-7, with 7 bases matching TRBD2. Trimming removed 5 bases from V and 2 bases from J; junction bases left unmatched: 6. The CDR3 loop spans 14 amino acids. Germline-derived CDR1 and CDR2 are SGHAT and FQDESV (reference sequence). The CDR3 DNA is TGTGCCAGCAGCGTGCGGGGGATCCCCTACGAGCAGTACTTC. It translates to CASSVRGIPYEQYF.

This CDR3 reads CSAPLAGLPDTQYF. The CDR3 bases are TGCAGTGCTCCCCTAGCGGGTCTACCAGATACGCAGTATTTT. V and J are TRBV20-1 and TRBJ2-3; the match to TRBD2 covers 8 bases. J gave up 4 bases and V 5 bases, and 8 bases lay outside the gene matches. Germline CDR1 and CDR2: DFQATT and SNEGSKA (reference sequence). This CDR3 comprises 14 residues.

This clonotype was counted at least ten times. The chain recombines TRBV6-1 with TRBJ1-4; D perhaps matches TRBD1 (5 bases). V was pared by 5 bases and J by 5 bases, with 15 bases between. The V gene's germline CDR1 is MNHNS and CDR2 SASEGT. The CDR3 extends over 15 amino acids. In nucleotides, the CDR3 is TGTGCCAGCAGTTACAGCGGGGCCCCGAATGAAAAACTGTTTTTT. The encoded protein is CASSYSGAPNEKLFF.

The chain recombines TRBV4-1 with TRBJ2-3, with D tentatively TRBD1 or TRBD2 (5 bases each). Looked up from germline, CDR1 is MGHRA and CDR2 is YSYEKL. V was cut by 3 bases and J by 2 bases, with 12 bases left in between. CDR3 length equals 15 residues. CDR3 in amino acids: CASSHGTDNTDTQYF. CDR3 sequence (DNA): TGCGCCAGCAGCCACGGGACCGACAACACAGATACGCAGTATTTT.

The sample holds many counts of this clonotype. This sequence joins TRBV11-2 and TRBJ2-2; D gene uncertain. CDR1 is SGHAT and CDR2 is FQNNGV in the germline V gene. Trimming left V 5 bases short and J 5 bases short, with 9 bases between. There are 13 residues in the CDR3. The CDR3 sequence: CASSLVVTGELFF. In DNA form, the CDR3 reads TGTGCCAGCAGCCTGGTGGTAACCGGGGAGCTGTTTTTT.

This clonotype came up a few times. This sequence joins TRBV7-2 and TRBJ1-4, with 8 bases lining up with TRBD1. The CDR3 sequence is 16 residues long. Unmatched junction bases numbered 9, after V lost 5 bases and J lost 4 bases. The germline CDR1 and CDR2 sequences are SGHTA and FQGNSA. CDR3 in DNA: TGTGCCAGCAGCCTAAGCCGGACAGGGTATAATGAAAAACTGTTTTTT. This encodes CASSLSRTGYNEKLFF.

The chain combines TRBV29-1 with TRBJ2-1, with D perhaps TRBD1 (5 bases). Germline CDR1 SQVTM, CDR2 ANQGSEA. The CDR3 has 14 residues. The V gene lost 2 bases and the J gene lost 6 bases, with 14 bases spanning the gap. The CDR3 spells CSVERQKTRNEQFF. Written as DNA, the CDR3 is TGCAGCGTTGAACGACAGAAAACACGCAATGAGCAGTTCTTC.

The gene calls are TRBV13 and TRBJ2-5; no clear D gene. Germline V gives CDR1 PRHDT, CDR2 FYEKMQ (reference sequence). The CDR3 has 16 residues. Trimming pared 3 bases from V and 1 base from J, leaving 15 bases between. The CDR3 loop reads CASSLKGVKTQETQYF. The CDR3 DNA reads as TGTGCCAGCAGCTTGAAGGGTGTGAAGACCCAAGAGACCCAGTACTTC.

Remarks on this clonotype: At one boundary the junction diverges from the germline segment, which might be a read error. Here the CDR3 reads CVTSRRTDPRGYTF. CDR3 DNA: TGTGTCACCAGCAGGCGTACGGACCCAAGAGGCTACACCTTC. The V and J genes are TRBV15 and TRBJ1-2, with no clear D. From germline, CDR1 is LNHNV and CDR2 YYDKDF (reference sequence). The CDR3 length is 14 residues. Filled out from reference TRBV15 and TRBJ1-2, the complete variable domain reads DAMVIQNPRYQVTQFGKPVTLSCSQTLNHNVMYWYQQKSSQAPKLLFHYYDKDFNNEADTPDNFQSRRPNTSFCFLDIRSPGLGDTAMYLCVTSRRTDPRGYTFGSGTRLTVV.

This clonotype was counted at least ten times. This rearrangement joins TRBV12-3 or TRBV12-4 to TRBJ1-2, with TRBD1 identical over 8 bases. This CDR3 is built from 14 residues. V shed 6 bases and J 6 bases; nucleotides not matched to a gene: 9. CDR3 coding DNA: TGTGCCAGCAGAGGAACGACAGGGGCACATGGCTACACCTTC. This sequence encodes CASRGTTGAHGYTF.

This clonotype was seen at least ten times. The chain combines TRBV27 with TRBJ1-5, with TRBD1 matching over 8 bases. CDR1 is MNHEY and CDR2 is SMNVEV in the germline V gene (reference sequence). The CDR3 runs to 17 residues. V lost 4 bases and J lost 2; bases outside the gene matches: 10. For the CDR3, the DNA is TGTGCCAGCAGTTCATTTGGACAGGGTGATGGCAATCAGCCCCAGCATTTT. This gives the protein CASSSFGQGDGNQPQHF.

This clonotype was counted at least ten times. The rearrangement uses TRBV3-1 and TRBJ1-6; possibly TRBD1 for D (5 bases). V was clipped by 5 bases and J by 9 bases, with 11 bases between them. The CDR3 loop spans 13 amino acids. The germline V gene has CDR1 LGHDT and CDR2 YNNKEL (reference sequence). CDR3 sequence (DNA): TGTGCCAGCAGCTACGGGACTCCTTCACCCCTCCACTTT. It codes for CASSYGTPSPLHF.

This clonotype was detected ten times or more. The V gene is TRBV29-1, the J gene TRBJ2-7; 9 bases fit TRBD1. V dropped 6 bases and J dropped 1; count of bases not matched to a gene: 7. This CDR3 contains 14 residues. Germline CDR1 and CDR2: SQVTM and ANQGSEA. In nucleotides, the CDR3 is TGCAGCGTGGCCGGGACAGGGTTATCCTACGAGCAGTACTTC. Its protein product is CSVAGTGLSYEQYF.

The rearrangement uses TRBV28 and TRBJ2-2; 7 positions agree with TRBD1. The germline V gene has CDR1 MDHEN and CDR2 SYDVKM. The trim removed 6 bases at V and 6 bases at J, leaving 7 bases unmatched. The CDR3 extends over 14 amino acids. The CDR3 spells CASRPDRVAGELFF. The CDR3, as DNA: TGTGCCAGCAGACCCGACAGGGTAGCCGGGGAGCTGTTTTTT. Full variable domain (missing parts from reference TRBV28 and TRBJ2-2): DVKVTQSSRYLVKRTGEKVFLECVQDMDHENMFWYRQDPGLGLRLIYFSYDVKMKEKGDIPEGYSVSREKKERFSLILESASTNQTSMYLCASRPDRVAGELFFGEGSRLTVL.

This clonotype was recorded many times. The gene calls are TRBV5-6 and TRBJ2-4; TRBD1 aligns across 8 bases. Germline CDR1 and CDR2: SGHDT and YYEEEE. CDR3 length: 13 residues. The V segment lost 4 bases and the J segment 5 bases; nucleotides outside the gene matches: 2. The CDR3 sequence is CASSGQGQNIQYF. CDR3 nucleotides: TGTGCCAGCAGCGGACAGGGTCAAAACATTCAGTACTTC.

Turning to this clonotype: A much larger clonotype is one base distant, so this may be a read error. The chain combines TRBV4-1 with TRBJ2-3; tentatively, D is TRBD2 (5 bases). Germline V lookup: CDR1 MGHRA, CDR2 YSYEKL. The CDR3 contains 17 residues. Here the CDR3 reads CASSQDARGLVGDTQYF. The CDR3 DNA reads as TGTGCCAGCAGCCAAGACGCTCGCGGGTTGGTGGGAGATACGCAGTATTTT.

The chain recombines TRBV28 with TRBJ2-2; 11 bases align to TRBD2. The CDR3 extends over 18 amino acids. V was pared by 1 base and J by 0 bases, with 4 bases of the junction left unmatched. CDR1 MDHEN and CDR2 SYDVKM come from the germline V gene. In DNA form, the CDR3 reads TGTGCCAGCAGTTTATCTAGCGGGAGGATTACGAACACCGGGGAGCTGTTTTTT. It yields the protein CASSLSSGRITNTGELFF.

This clonotype was recorded at least ten times. The chain employs TRBV12-3 or TRBV12-4 and TRBJ2-3, with TRBD1 identical over 7 bases. This CDR3 comprises 13 residues. V trimming: 10 bases; J trimming: 2 bases; junction bases outside the gene matches: 6. CDR3 sequence reads: CATEDRVTDTQYF. DNA for the CDR3: TGTGCCACCGAAGACAGGGTCACAGATACGCAGTATTTT.

In its sample, this clonotype was seen many times. This chain connects TRBV5-4 to TRBJ2-5; TRBD2 agrees at 14 bases. The CDR3 is 18 amino acids. Germline V gene sequence: CDR1 SGHNT, CDR2 YYREEE (reference sequence). V lost 2 bases and J lost 5; bases outside the gene matches: 11. CDR3 sequence: CASSLNEWTSGRSETQYF. In DNA, the CDR3 is TGTGCCAGCAGCTTAAACGAATGGACTAGCGGGAGGTCTGAGACCCAGTACTTC.